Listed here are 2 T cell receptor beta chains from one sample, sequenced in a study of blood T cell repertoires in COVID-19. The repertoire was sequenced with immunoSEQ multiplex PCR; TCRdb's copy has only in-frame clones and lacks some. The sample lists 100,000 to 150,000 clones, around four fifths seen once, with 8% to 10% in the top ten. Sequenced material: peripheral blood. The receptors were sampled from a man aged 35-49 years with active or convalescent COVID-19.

In DNA, the CDR3 is TGTGCCATCTCTGCTCGGGGCACTGAAGCTTTCTTT. Translation: CAISARGTEAFF. This chain links TRBV10-3 with TRBJ1-1; D is ambiguous. The germline V gene has CDR1 ENHRY and CDR2 SYGVKD. Trimming removed 8 bases from V and 4 bases from J, with 11 bases in between. This CDR3 has 12 amino acids.

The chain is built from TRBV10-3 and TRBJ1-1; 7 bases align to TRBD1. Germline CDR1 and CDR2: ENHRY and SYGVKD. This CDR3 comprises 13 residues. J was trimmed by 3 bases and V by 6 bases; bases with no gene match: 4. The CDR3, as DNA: TGTGCCATCAGAACAGGGGCTGACACTGAAGCTTTCTTT. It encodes CAIRTGADTEAFF.